This record concerns one T cell receptor (beta chain) sequence. The V end was cut by 0 bases, the J end by 7 bases, with 7 bases between. The CDR3 is 13 amino acids. Germline V CDR1 and CDR2: SGHKS, YYEKEE (reference sequence). The data derive from a study of blood T cell repertoires in COVID-19. Original processing methods: Amplification of reference gene primers was used by the study to estimate nucleated cell counts. The protocol was immunoSEQ multiplex PCR, while the TCRdb copy is restricted to in-frame clones and leaves out a portion. For V, J and clone size, that table is used; D and trimming come from the DNA. Of some 120,000 clones listed, 82% are singletons.

The sequenced sample was peripheral blood. The chain is built from TRBV5-5 and TRBJ1-4; no clear D. This receptor was identified in an older man with active or convalescent COVID-19. The CDR3, as DNA: TGTGCCAGCAGCTTGGCCAGTTCTGAAAAACTGTTTTTT. Protein sequence: CASSLASSEKLFF.